This is a list of T cell receptor beta chains from one sample in a study of response to subunit inactivated influenza vaccine. TCRdb analysed the RT-PCR reads with MiXCR anew, one entry per CDR3 protein. The sample yields about 500,000 distinct CDR3 sequences, about 7.2% seen once. The specimen comprised PBMCs from blood, sampled less than 30 months after vaccination. These receptors were collected from a man between 50 and 69 years old who received an inactivated influenza vaccine. Both conserved end residues are part of each CDR3. Each record gives: V gene, clone size, D gene, J gene, CDR3 DNA, CDR3 protein. A D gene is named only where the DNA matches it firmly. Size values are once, few and many counts, or a class for expanded clones, and some rows have none.

TRBV6-6,few,.,TRBJ2-1,TGTGCCAGCAGTTACACGCGGAATGAGCAGTTCTTC,CASSYTRNEQFF
TRBV9,.,TRBD1,TRBJ2-7,TGTGCCAGTACCGGACAGGGTGGGTACGAGCAGTACTTC,CASTGQGGYEQYF
TRBV20-1,.,.,TRBJ1-2,TGCAGTGCTCACAGCCGGGCTAACTATGGCTACACCTTC,CSAHSRANYGYTF
TRBV6-2/TRBV6-3,.,TRBD2,TRBJ2-1,TGTGCCAGCAGTTATGGGGGACTAGCGTCCTACAATGAGCAGTTCTTC,CASSYGGLASYNEQFF
TRBV7-2,.,TRBD2,TRBJ2-1,TGTGCCAGCAGCTTAGAAGTCGGGGGGGCCTTTGAGCAGTTCTTC,CASSLEVGGAFEQFF
TRBV7-6,many,TRBD1,TRBJ2-7,TGTGCCAGCAGCGAGGGGACAGGGGGTCCCTACGAGCAGTACTTC,CASSEGTGGPYEQYF
TRBV18,few,.,TRBJ2-7,TGTGCCAGCTCACCTGTCCCAAAAGAGCAGTACTTC,CASSPVPKEQYF
TRBV7-2,.,.,TRBJ2-3,TGTGCCAGCAGCCCCGTGGGGGGCAGGCGAGATACGCAGTATTTT,CASSPVGGRRDTQYF
TRBV10-3,.,.,TRBJ1-3,TGTGCCATCAGTGACTCAGGACACTCTGGAAACACCATATATTTT,CAISDSGHSGNTIYF
TRBV28,few,.,TRBJ2-3,TGTGCCCTTGGGGGCAGATCTAGCACAGATACGCAGTATTTT,CALGGRSSTDTQYF
TRBV4-1,.,TRBD1,TRBJ2-1,TGCGCCAGCAGCCAAGATGTCCAGGGGGCGTACAATGAGCAGTTCTTC,CASSQDVQGAYNEQFF
TRBV4-3,few,TRBD1,TRBJ2-1,TGCGCCAGCAGCCAAAATCCAGGGGGCCGATACAATGAGCAGTTCTTC,CASSQNPGGRYNEQFF
TRBV28,few,.,TRBJ2-2,TGTGCCAGCAGTTTTTCTCCCAGGAACACCGGGGAGCTGTTTTTT,CASSFSPRNTGELFF
TRBV20-1,.,.,TRBJ2-5,TGCAGTGCTAGAGATACCGGGTTAGAGACCCAGTACTTC,CSARDTGLETQYF
TRBV5-1,.,TRBD1,TRBJ1-1,TGCGCCAGCGGCCCGGGACAGGGGGCTAAGAGCACTGAAGCTTTCTTT,CASGPGQGAKSTEAFF
TRBV15,.,TRBD1,TRBJ2-2,TGTGCCACCAGCATTGACTACAGGGGTTCCGGGGAGCTGTTTTTT,CATSIDYRGSGELFF
TRBV7-2,many,.,TRBJ1-1,TGTGCCAGCAGCTTACCCCCCTCTGAAGCTTTCTTT,CASSLPPSEAFF
TRBV10-3,few,TRBD2,TRBJ2-2,TGTGCCATCAGCCCTGGCCGTATGGGGACTAGCGGGCACTCGAACACCGGGGAGCTGTTTTTT,CAISPGRMGTSGHSNTGELFF
TRBV27,many,TRBD1,TRBJ2-7,TGTGCCAGCAGTTCAGCCGCAGGGGGCTCCGAGCAGTACTTC,CASSSAAGGSEQYF
TRBV6-1,few,TRBD2,TRBJ2-3,TGTGCCAGCTTCCAAGCGGGAGGGAGCACAGATACGCAGTATTTT,CASFQAGGSTDTQYF
TRBV27,.,.,TRBJ1-2,TGTGCCAGCAGAGACACTCCCTATGGCTACACCTTC,CASRDTPYGYTF
TRBV20-1,many,.,TRBJ2-5,TGCAGTGCCGTAAGAGATAAGAGTGCCCAGTACTTC,CSAVRDKSAQYF
TRBV4-2,many,TRBD1,TRBJ2-1,TGTGCCAGCAGCCAGGCACCTACGGGACAGGGGAACAATGAGCAGTTCTTC,CASSQAPTGQGNNEQFF
TRBV7-8,.,TRBD2,TRBJ2-5,TGTGCCAGCAGCTTAGGGGGTGGGAGGGCCCTTTGGGAGACCCAGTACTTC,CASSLGGGRALWETQYF
TRBV29-1,many,TRBD1,TRBJ1-4,TGCAGCGCCCTCCCGGACAGGGAGCCCGAAAAACTGTTTTTT,CSALPDREPEKLFF
TRBV6-2/TRBV6-3,many,.,TRBJ1-4,TGTGCCACCAGCGGATTCGCCCCTGAAAAACTGTTTTTT,CATSGFAPEKLFF
TRBV7-3,.,.,TRBJ2-1,TGTGCCAGCAGCCCGAACGGGCAGGGATCCTACAATGAGCAGTTCTTC,CASSPNGQGSYNEQFF
TRBV20-1,few,.,TRBJ2-1,TGCAGTGCTAGAGATCGGGGGGCGGTGGGAGAGCAGTTCTTC,CSARDRGAVGEQFF
TRBV5-5,.,TRBD1,TRBJ1-2,TGTGCCAGCAGCCCCCCCGGGACAGGGGGCTATGGCTACACCTTC,CASSPPGTGGYGYTF
TRBV5-1,few,.,TRBJ1-1,TGCGCCAGCAGCCACAACACTCACGGGAACACTGAAGCTTTCTTT,CASSHNTHGNTEAFF
TRBV3-1,many,TRBD2,TRBJ2-7,TGTGCCAGCAGCCAAGGTAGCGGGGGGGCCTACGAGCAGTACTTC,CASSQGSGGAYEQYF
TRBV5-1,many,.,TRBJ1-1,TGCGCCAGCAGCTTCAGGGAAGGGAACACTGAAGCTTTCTTT,CASSFREGNTEAFF
TRBV27,few,.,TRBJ2-5,TGTGCCAGCAGTTTATACGGCGGGACACAGACCAAACAGTACTTC,CASSLYGGTQTKQYF
TRBV29-1,many,TRBD2,TRBJ2-3,TGCAGCGTTGATGATCTAGCGGGAGGCACAGATACGCAGTATTTT,CSVDDLAGGTDTQYF
TRBV11-2,few,.,TRBJ1-2,TGTGCCAGCAGCCCCCCCGGAGGAGGTGGCTACACCTTC,CASSPPGGGGYTF
TRBV5-6,.,.,TRBJ2-7,TGTGCCACCTCAGTGGGCAGGAAGTCCTTCTACGAGCAGTACTTC,CATSVGRKSFYEQYF